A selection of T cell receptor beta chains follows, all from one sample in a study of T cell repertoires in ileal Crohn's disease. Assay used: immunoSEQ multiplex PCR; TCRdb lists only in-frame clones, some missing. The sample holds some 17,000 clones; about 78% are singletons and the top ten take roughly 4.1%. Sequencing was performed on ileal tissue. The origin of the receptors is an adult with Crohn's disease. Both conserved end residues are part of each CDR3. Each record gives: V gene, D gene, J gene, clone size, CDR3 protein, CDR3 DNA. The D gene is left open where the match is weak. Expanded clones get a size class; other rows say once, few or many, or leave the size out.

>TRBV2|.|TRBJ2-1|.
CATSKYGGEQFF
TGTGCCACCTCTAAATACGGGGGAGAGCAGTTCTTC
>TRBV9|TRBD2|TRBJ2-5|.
CASSFSGGGQETQYF
TGTGCCAGCAGTTTTAGCGGGGGGGGCCAAGAGACCCAGTACTTC
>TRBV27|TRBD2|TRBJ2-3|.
CASSLLGGTSGVLDTQYF
TGTGCCAGCAGTTTATTGGGCGGGACTAGCGGGGTGCTAGATACGCAGTATTTT
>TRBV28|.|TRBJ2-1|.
CASSTSPLNEQFF
TGTGCCAGCAGTACCTCCCCTTTAAATGAGCAGTTCTTC
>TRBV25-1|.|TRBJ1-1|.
CASTQGEFGDGTEAFF
TGTGCCAGCACTCAGGGAGAGTTCGGGGATGGCACTGAAGCTTTCTTT
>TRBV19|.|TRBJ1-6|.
CASSIGGFHRQSPLHF
TGTGCCAGTAGTATAGGGGGGTTCCACCGGCAGTCACCCCTCCACTTT
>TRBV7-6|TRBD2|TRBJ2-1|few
CASSPKRETLDEQFF
TGTGCCAGCAGCCCCAAGCGGGAGACTTTGGATGAGCAGTTCTTC
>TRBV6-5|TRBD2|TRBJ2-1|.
CASSPTSGDYNEQFF
TGTGCCAGCAGTCCAACTAGCGGAGACTACAATGAGCAGTTCTTC
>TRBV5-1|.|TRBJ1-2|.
CASSFNTGLGYTF
TGCGCCAGCAGCTTTAATACAGGGCTCGGCTACACCTTC
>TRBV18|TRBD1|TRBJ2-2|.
CASSIGQGANTGELFF
TGTGCCAGCTCAATCGGACAGGGGGCGAACACCGGGGAGCTGTTTTTT
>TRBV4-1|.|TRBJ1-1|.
CASSHQKGNTEAFF
TGCGCCAGCAGCCACCAAAAAGGGAACACTGAAGCTTTCTTT
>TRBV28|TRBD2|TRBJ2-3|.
CASSLSGTTLDTDTQYF
TGTGCCAGCAGTTTGTCCGGGACTACCCTAGATACAGATACGCAGTATTTT
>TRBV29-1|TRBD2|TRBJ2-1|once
CSVVSRGDNEQFF
TGCAGCGTTGTGAGTCGGGGGGACAATGAGCAGTTCTTC
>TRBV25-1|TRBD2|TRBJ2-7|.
CASSGGEGQDEQYF
TGTGCCAGCAGTGGGGGGGAGGGCCAAGACGAGCAGTACTTC
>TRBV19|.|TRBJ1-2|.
CASSGLQVFGYTF
TGTGCCAGTAGTGGCCTCCAGGTATTTGGCTACACCTTC
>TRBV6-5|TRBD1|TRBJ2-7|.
CASSYWDRGWEQYF
TGTGCCAGCAGTTATTGGGACAGGGGGTGGGAGCAGTACTTC
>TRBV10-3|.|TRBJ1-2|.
CATYGPGYTF
TGTGCCACCTACGGACCTGGCTACACCTTC
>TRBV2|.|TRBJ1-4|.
CASRSAGGRRNEKLFF
TGTGCCAGCAGATCAGCGGGGGGGCGAAGGAATGAAAAACTGTTTTTT
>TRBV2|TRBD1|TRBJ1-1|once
CASSERTGWTEAFF
TGTGCCAGCAGTGAACGGACAGGGTGGACTGAAGCTTTCTTT
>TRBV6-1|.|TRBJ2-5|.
CASSDYLPQETQYF
TGTGCCAGCAGTGATTACCTACCTCAAGAGACCCAGTACTTC
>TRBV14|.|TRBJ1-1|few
CASSRSDNTEAFF
TGTGCCAGCAGCCGCAGTGACAACACTGAAGCTTTCTTT
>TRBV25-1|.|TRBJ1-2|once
CASSEGRSRYGYTF
TGTGCCAGCAGTGAAGGCAGGTCCCGCTATGGCTACACCTTC